Listed below are T cell receptor beta chains from one sample, sequenced in a study of CD4 T cells in relation to SARS-CoV-2 and coronaviruses. The protocol was immunoSEQ multiplex PCR, while the TCRdb copy is restricted to in-frame clones and leaves out a portion. In the table there are roughly 30,000 clones, 74% of which are singletons. Antigens for these TCRs are unknown. The sample was CD4+ T cells from PBMCs, cultured in vitro. These TCRs come from a human donor in good health. The CDR3 runs from the conserved cysteine through the conserved F or W. A D gene is named only where the DNA matches it firmly. A clone size is listed for some rows: how often the clone was seen (once, few, many), or a class if it is expanded.

j_call,clone_size,d_call,v_call,cdr3_aa,cdr3_nt
TRBJ1-2,few,TRBD1,TRBV3-1/TRBV3-2,CARQLDRVKPTKYGYTF,TGTGCCAGACAGCTGGACAGGGTAAAACCGACGAAGTATGGCTACACCTTC
TRBJ1-1,.,.,TRBV5-1,CASSVQGDTEAFF,TGCGCCAGCAGCGTACAGGGTGACACTGAAGCTTTCTTT
TRBJ2-1,.,.,TRBV25-1,CASSEWGGISYNEQFF,TGTGCCAGCAGTGAATGGGGCGGGATAAGTTACAATGAGCAGTTCTTC
TRBJ2-5,large,TRBD2,TRBV7-2,CASRPRLAGGVETQYF,TGTGCCAGCAGGCCGAGACTAGCGGGGGGGGTCGAGACCCAGTACTTC
TRBJ2-7,.,.,TRBV7-3,CASSRYGTPYEQYF,TGTGCCAGCAGCCGCTACGGGACGCCGTACGAGCAGTACTTC
TRBJ1-5,.,.,TRBV6-6,CASSWQGYSNQPQHF,TGTGCCAGCAGTTGGCAGGGGTATAGCAATCAGCCCCAGCATTTT
TRBJ1-1,.,.,TRBV28,CASSLRGGFTEAFF,TGTGCCAGCAGTTTACGGGGGGGCTTCACTGAAGCTTTCTTT
TRBJ2-7,once,.,TRBV4-1,CASSHPTSGNPYEQYF,TGCGCCAGCAGCCACCCGACTTCCGGGAACCCATACGAGCAGTACTTC
TRBJ2-4,.,.,TRBV7-2,CASSGGGQGAKNIQYF,TGTGCCAGCTCCGGCGGGGGTCAGGGGGCCAAAAACATTCAGTACTTC
TRBJ2-3,.,.,TRBV3-1/TRBV3-2,CASSQEFTDTQYF,TGTGCCAGCAGCCAAGAGTTCACAGATACGCAGTATTTT
TRBJ1-5,.,.,TRBV23-1,CASSQSWAEGKDEAGSNQPQHF,TGCGCCAGCAGTCAATCATGGGCGGAGGGTAAGGATGAGGCCGGCAGCAATCAGCCCCAGCATTTT
TRBJ2-1,few,TRBD1,TRBV4-2,CASSQGVVGGQGANEQFF,TGTGCCAGCAGCCAAGGGGTGGTGGGGGGACAGGGTGCCAATGAGCAGTTCTTC
TRBJ1-1,few,.,TRBV5-1,CASSLAGREAFF,TGCGCCAGCAGCTTGGCAGGCCGTGAAGCTTTCTTT
TRBJ1-5,.,.,TRBV7-2,CASSSRGVSNQPQHF,TGTGCCAGCAGCTCTAGAGGGGTTAGCAATCAGCCCCAGCATTTT
TRBJ1-1,.,TRBD1,TRBV6-5,CASSYSSGGSRTEAFF,TGTGCCAGCAGTTACTCGTCAGGGGGCTCTAGGACTGAAGCTTTCTTT